This is a list of T cell receptor beta chains from one sample in a study of cytomegalovirus exposure and HLA in healthy donors. Produced via immunoSEQ multiplex PCR; TCRdb's table is partial and in-frame only. Here the sample spans approximately 93,000 clones, approximately 68% being singletons. The material sequenced was PBMCs. All receptors come from a boy younger than 18 in good health and CMV-seropositive. CDR3s leave out the opening cysteine and the closing phenylalanine or tryptophan.

v_call	j_call	cdr3_aa
TRBV5-1	TRBJ1-2	ASSPTRTGGGGYT
TRBV19	TRBJ1-5	ASRLGGDFNQPQH
TRBV30	TRBJ1-2	AWSVPFSSGYT
TRBV18	TRBJ2-5	ASSPASEETQY
TRBV5-1	TRBJ1-1	ASSSEDSMNTEAF
TRBV12-5	TRBJ1-3	ASGPPRGSSGNTIY
TRBV7-9	TRBJ1-4	ASRSGEHNEKLF
TRBV7-6	TRBJ2-2	ASSKAVAGNSGELF
TRBV27	TRBJ1-4	ASSPLGEGHGEKLF
TRBV5-1	TRBJ1-4	ASSPTGGNEKLF